The 22 T cell receptor beta chains presented below share a single source sample, sequenced in a study of cytomegalovirus exposure and HLA in healthy donors. It was with 60 Vbeta and 13 Jbeta primers that the PCR ran. TCRdb's copy holds only in-frame clones and misses some; the assay was immunoSEQ multiplex PCR. The sample includes roughly 150,000 clones, roughly 73% seen only once; the top ten take approximately 10%. The source material was PBMCs. The receptors here all came from a man in his late teens or twenties in good health and CMV-seropositive.

This chain connects TRBV30 to TRBJ2-1; 15 nucleotides line up with TRBD2. The CDR3 totals 12 residues. Trimming cost V 2 bases and J 16 bases; bases outside gene matches: 3. Germline CDR1 GTSNPN, CDR2 SVGIG (reference sequence). CDR3 in amino acids: CAWSWTSGRVFF. CDR3 DNA: TGTGCCTGGAGTTGGACTAGCGGGAGGGTATTCTTC. The variable domain in full, with the rest retrieved from reference TRBV30 and TRBJ2-1, is SQTIHQWPATLVQPVGSPLSLECTVEGTSNPNLYWYRQAAGRGLQLLFYSVGIGQISSEVPQNLSASRPQDRQFILSSKKLLLSDSGFYLCAWSWTSGRVFFGPGTRLTVL.

V gene TRBV14 combines with J gene TRBJ2-7, with 8 nucleotides matching TRBD2. This CDR3 spans 15 amino acids. Germline V gene sequence: CDR1 SGHDN, CDR2 FVKESK. With V trimmed by 4 bases and J by 2 bases, 7 bases remained unmatched. The CDR3 region is CASSLGLVRPYEQYF. DNA of the CDR3: TGTGCCAGCAGCCTGGGACTAGTACGTCCCTACGAGCAGTACTTC.

The sample holds a few counts of this clone. The rearrangement links TRBV11-3 to TRBJ2-5; perhaps TRBD2 as D (5 bases). V was pared by 1 base and J by 5 bases, with 14 bases between. The CDR3 length is 15 residues. Germline lookup yields CDR1 SGHNT and CDR2 YENEEA. The CDR3, as DNA: TGTGCCAGCAGCTTAGGTTACGGGGTCGGTGAGACCCAGTACTTC. Its translation: CASSLGYGVGETQYF.

A few counts support this clone. The CDR3 spells CAWSPLPGTGGASGQPQHF. The CDR3 DNA sequence: TGTGCCTGGAGCCCACTCCCCGGGACAGGGGGCGCCTCAGGTCAGCCCCAGCATTTT. The rearrangement uses TRBV30 and TRBJ1-5; 12 positions agree with TRBD1. Germline CDR1 GTSNPN, CDR2 SVGIG (reference sequence). With V trimmed by 3 bases and J by 6 bases, 18 bases remained unmatched. The CDR3 runs to 19 residues.

This CDR3 reads CAISDPGQSGEAFF. CDR3 DNA: TGTGCCATCAGTGACCCGGGACAGTCGGGTGAAGCTTTCTTT. The chain employs TRBV10-3 and TRBJ1-1, with 7 positions matching TRBD1. The J segment lost 7 bases and the V segment lost 3 bases, leaving 8 bases of the junction unmatched. This CDR3 comprises 14 residues. CDR1 and CDR2 (germline): ENHRY, SYGVKD.

This clone was counted only a few times. The J gene is TRBJ1-4, the V gene TRBV6-5; D unresolved. V lost 0 bases, J lost 5 bases, and 7 bases lay in between. The CDR3 sequence is 14 residues long. Germline CDR1 is MNHEY and CDR2 is SVGAGI. The CDR3 is CASSYSSRNEKLFF. DNA for the CDR3: TGTGCCAGCAGTTACTCGAGCAGGAATGAAAAACTGTTTTTT.

This chain joins TRBV7-3 and TRBJ2-3, with no clear D. V was pared by 5 bases and J by 4 bases, with 10 bases between. Germline V gives CDR1 SGHTA, CDR2 FQGTGA. The CDR3 runs to 13 residues. This CDR3 is CASSNISPDTQYF. The DNA of the CDR3 is TGTGCCAGCAGCAACATTTCTCCAGATACGCAGTATTTT.

The V and J genes are TRBV6-5 and TRBJ2-7; 10 nucleotides align to TRBD1. The J segment lost 2 bases and the V segment lost 6 bases, leaving 7 bases of the junction unmatched. Germline V gene sequence: CDR1 MNHEY, CDR2 SVGAGI. The CDR3 contains 15 residues. CDR3 loop: CASRGTGTGAYEQYF. Here the CDR3 DNA reads TGTGCCAGCAGGGGAACCGGGACAGGGGCCTACGAGCAGTACTTC.

The V and J genes are TRBV5-1 and TRBJ2-1, with D possibly being TRBD2 (5 bases). CDR1 SGHRS and CDR2 YFSETQ come from the germline V gene. This CDR3 has 14 amino acids. With 5 bases removed from V and 0 bases from J, the gap between germline ends came to 9 bases. The CDR3 sequence: CASRSGYSYNEQFF. CDR3 nucleotide sequence: TGCGCCAGCAGATCGGGATACTCCTACAATGAGCAGTTCTTC.

The chain employs TRBV25-1 and TRBJ2-2; 10 positions match TRBD2. CDR3 size: 14 residues. Trimming cost V 5 bases and J 6 bases; bases outside gene matches: 3. CDR1 is MGHDK, CDR2 SYGVNS, per germline. CDR3 residues: CASSLAGASGELFF. DNA of the CDR3: TGTGCCAGCAGTCTAGCGGGAGCATCCGGGGAGCTGTTTTTT.

This chain connects TRBV19 to TRBJ2-7; the D gene is possibly TRBD2 (6 bases). Trimming cost V 4 bases and J 5 bases, with 39 bases left between them. CDR1 is LNHDA and CDR2 is SQIVND in the germline V gene (reference sequence). The CDR3 extends over 22 amino acids. CDR3 coding DNA: TGTGCCAGTAGTAAGACCTCACAGGTTCCGGTGGGGTATACGGGGGATGGGGACGAGCAGTACTTC. Encoded protein: CASSKTSQVPVGYTGDGDEQYF. The full variable domain, completed using reference TRBV19 and TRBJ2-7, is DGGITQSPKYLFRKEGQNVTLSCEQNLNHDAMYWYRQDPGQGLRLIYYSQIVNDFQKGDIAEGYSVSREKKESFPLTVTSAQKNPTAFYLCASSKTSQVPVGYTGDGDEQYFGPGTRLTVT.

V is TRBV7-9 and J is TRBJ2-5; 10 positions agree with TRBD2. The CDR3 has 15 amino acids. The germline CDR1 and CDR2 sequences are SEHNR and FQNEAQ (reference sequence). V lost 1 base, J lost 5 bases, and 4 bases stayed unmatched. The CDR3 loop is CASSLGTSGSETQYF. In DNA, the CDR3 is TGTGCCAGCAGCTTAGGGACTAGCGGTAGCGAGACCCAGTACTTC. The whole variable domain, filled in from reference TRBV7-9 and TRBJ2-5, reads DTGVSQNPRHKITKRGQNVTFRCDPISEHNRLYWYRQTLGQGPEFLTYFQNEAQLEKSRLLSDRFSAERPKGSFSTLEIQRTEQGDSAMYLCASSLGTSGSETQYFGPGTRLLVL.

The table lists this clone with a few counts. The gene calls are TRBV30 and TRBJ2-7, with D possibly matching TRBD2 (6 bases). Trimming shortened V by 1 base and J by 4 bases, and 14 bases separated the two germline ends. The CDR3 has 14 residues. CDR1 is GTSNPN and CDR2 is SVGIG in the germline V gene (reference sequence). DNA of the CDR3: TGTGCCTGGAGTGAGGGGAGGAGGGCATACGAGCAGTACTTC. Its translation: CAWSEGRRAYEQYF.

The rearrangement links TRBV28 to TRBJ2-5, with unresolved D. Trimming removed 3 bases at V and 5 bases at J, with 10 bases between. Germline lookup yields CDR1 MDHEN and CDR2 SYDVKM. This CDR3 has 13 amino acids. This chain's CDR3 is CASSFVNGETQYF. CDR3 coding DNA: TGTGCCAGCAGTTTCGTGAACGGGGAGACCCAGTACTTC.

In its sample, this clone was seen once. The rearrangement uses TRBV10-1 and TRBJ2-3; no reliable D call. The germline CDR1 and CDR2 sequences are WNHNN and SYGVQD (reference sequence). The germline V and J ends were trimmed by 2 bases and 0 bases, with 6 bases remaining between them. This CDR3 is built from 14 residues. This CDR3 reads CASSEAGSTDTQYF. CDR3 nucleotide sequence: TGCGCCAGCAGTGAGGCTGGCAGCACAGATACGCAGTATTTT.

The J gene is TRBJ2-7, the V gene TRBV2, with TRBD1 matching over 10 bases. The CDR3 has 17 residues. J lost 2 bases, V lost 6 bases, and 13 bases had no gene match. Germline lookup yields CDR1 SNHLY and CDR2 FYNNEI. CDR3 loop: CASRATPGQGWTYEQYF. CDR3 nucleotides: TGTGCCAGCAGAGCGACTCCGGGACAGGGGTGGACCTACGAGCAGTACTTC.

J is TRBJ1-5 and V is TRBV7-8; D not resolved. The CDR3 loop spans 12 amino acids. Germline V lookup: CDR1 SGHVS, CDR2 FQNEAQ. Trimming removed 5 bases from V and 7 bases from J, with 9 bases in between. DNA for the CDR3: TGTGCCAGCAGCCCCCGCGGGCAGCCCCAGCATTTT. It encodes CASSPRGQPQHF.

This clone occurred once. The CDR3 here is CASSSGDPGNIQYF. The CDR3 DNA reads as TGCGCCAGCAGCTCAGGGGATCCTGGAAACATTCAGTACTTC. V and J are TRBV5-1 and TRBJ2-4, with D tentatively TRBD1 (6 bases). CDR3 length: 14 residues. Looked up from germline, CDR1 is SGHRS and CDR2 is YFSETQ. V shed 3 bases and J shed 6 bases, with 13 bases lying between them.

Only a few counts were recorded for this clone. The chain recombines TRBV29-1 with TRBJ1-3; a possible D gene is TRBD1 (6 bases). Trimming took off 7 bases at V and 1 base at J, with 11 bases between the two ends. This CDR3 has 13 amino acids. Germline assignment: CDR1 SQVTM and CDR2 ANQGSEA. CDR3 nucleotide sequence: TGCAGCGCCACGGGACAATCTGGAAACACCATATATTTT. Residues: CSATGQSGNTIYF. Combining the CDR3 with reference TRBV29-1 and TRBJ1-3 gives the whole variable domain SAVISQKPSRDICQRGTSLTIQCQVDSQVTMMFWYRQQPGQSLTLIATANQGSEATYESGFVIDKFPISRPNLTFSTLTVSNMSPEDSSIYLCSATGQSGNTIYFGEGSWLTVV.

This clone appeared once. V gene TRBV5-4 combines with J gene TRBJ2-1; 7 positions agree with TRBD2. This CDR3 has 16 amino acids. Germline V gene lookup returns CDR1 SGHNT and CDR2 YYREEE (reference sequence). After removal of 0 bases from V and 0 bases from J, the junction contained 3 bases not matched to a gene. The CDR3 loop reads CASSLGGRVSYNEQFF. The CDR3 coding sequence is TGTGCCAGCAGCTTGGGAGGGAGGGTCTCCTACAATGAGCAGTTCTTC.

J is TRBJ2-1 and V is TRBV5-1; D unclear. In germline, CDR1 is SGHRS, CDR2 YFSETQ. The CDR3 covers 12 residues. The V end lost 0 bases, the J end lost 13 bases, and 11 bases lay between the germline ends. As DNA, the CDR3 is TGCGCCAGCAGCTTGGCCGGTAGCTACCAGTTCTTC. Protein product: CASSLAGSYQFF.

This sequence joins TRBV2 and TRBJ2-3, with 10 bases fitting TRBD2. The CDR3 covers 15 residues. The V gene end was trimmed by 5 bases and the J gene end by 1 base; junction bases not matched to a gene: 3. In germline, CDR1 is SNHLY, CDR2 FYNNEI. CDR3 sequence: CASSYGLAGTDTQYF. The CDR3 nucleotides read TGTGCCAGCAGTTACGGACTAGCGGGCACAGATACGCAGTATTTT.